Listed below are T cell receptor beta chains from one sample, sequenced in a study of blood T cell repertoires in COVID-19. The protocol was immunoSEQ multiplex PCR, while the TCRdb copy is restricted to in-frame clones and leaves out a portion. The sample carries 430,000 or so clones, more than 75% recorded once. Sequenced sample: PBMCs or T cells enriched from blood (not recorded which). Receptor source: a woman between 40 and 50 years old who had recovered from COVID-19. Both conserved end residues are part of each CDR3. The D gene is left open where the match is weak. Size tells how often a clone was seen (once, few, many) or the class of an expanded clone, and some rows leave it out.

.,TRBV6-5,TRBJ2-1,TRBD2,TGTGCCAGCGGAGACGGGACTAGCCGTTACAATGAGCAGTTCTTC,CASGDGTSRYNEQFF
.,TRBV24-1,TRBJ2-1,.,TGTGCCACCAGTGGGTCGAGGGATGAGCAGTTCTTC,CATSGSRDEQFF
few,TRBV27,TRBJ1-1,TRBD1,TGTGCCAGCCGAAAGCTTTTACGACAGGGCCCTGAAGCTTTCTTT,CASRKLLRQGPEAFF
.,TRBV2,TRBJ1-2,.,TGTGCCAGCAGTGGACGGGGTTCTCTTGGAGGCTACACCTTC,CASSGRGSLGGYTF
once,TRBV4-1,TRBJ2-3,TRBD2,TGCGCCAGCAGCCAAGAAGGTGGACTAGCGGGAATCACAGATACGCAGTATTTT,CASSQEGGLAGITDTQYF
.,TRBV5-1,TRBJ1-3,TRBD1,TGCGCCAGCAGCGAAGGACAGGGAGACTCTGGAAACACCATATATTTT,CASSEGQGDSGNTIYF
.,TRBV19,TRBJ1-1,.,TGTGCCGTGCGGGACTCCGGCCGAAACACTGAAGCTTTCTTT,CAVRDSGRNTEAFF
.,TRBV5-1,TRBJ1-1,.,TGCGCCAGCAGCCCCGGTTGGGGGGACACTGAAGCTTTCTTT,CASSPGWGDTEAFF
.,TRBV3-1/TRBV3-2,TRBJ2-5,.,TGTGCCACCGACTCTAGAGGAGAGACCCAGTACTTC,CATDSRGETQYF
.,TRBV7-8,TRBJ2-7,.,TGTGCCAGCAGCTTATTTGATCTAGCCGGGGCCTACGAGCAGTACTTC,CASSLFDLAGAYEQYF
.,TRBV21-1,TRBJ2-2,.,TGTGCCAGCAGCAAGGACGACTGGGCTAGCGGGAGGATTTGGGACACCGGGGAGCTGTTTTTT,CASSKDDWASGRIWDTGELFF
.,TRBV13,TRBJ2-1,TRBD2,TGTGCCAGCAGCGAAGAGGAGCGGGAGGGTGGGAATGAGCAGTTCTTC,CASSEEEREGGNEQFF
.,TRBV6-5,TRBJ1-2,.,TGTGCCAGCACCACTCAGGGGAGAGGGTATGGCTACACCTTC,CASTTQGRGYGYTF
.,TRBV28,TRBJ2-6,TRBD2,TGTGCCAGCAGTTCCCTAGCGGGGGTCTCTGGGGCCAACGTCCTGACTTTC,CASSSLAGVSGANVLTF
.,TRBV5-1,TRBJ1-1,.,TGCGCCAGCAGCTTGTTACAGATGAACACTGAAGCTTTCTTT,CASSLLQMNTEAFF
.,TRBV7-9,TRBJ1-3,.,TGTGCCAGCAACTTTTTCGGGCAGGGAGGAAACACCATATATTTT,CASNFFGQGGNTIYF
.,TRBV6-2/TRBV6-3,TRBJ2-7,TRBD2,TGTGCCAGCAGCCTAGCTTTCGGGGGGAGGCCCTTGGGTGAGCAGTACTTC,CASSLAFGGRPLGEQYF
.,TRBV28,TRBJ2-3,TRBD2,TGTGCCAGCAGCTTAAGACTAGCGGGAGGGACAGATACGCAGTATTTT,CASSLRLAGGTDTQYF
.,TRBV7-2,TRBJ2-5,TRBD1,TGTGCCAGCAGCTGGACCCTACAGGGGGGAGAGACCCAGTACTTC,CASSWTLQGGETQYF
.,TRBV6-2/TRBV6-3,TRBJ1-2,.,TGTGCCAGCAGTTACGGCCTGGACAGTAACTATGGCTACACCTTC,CASSYGLDSNYGYTF
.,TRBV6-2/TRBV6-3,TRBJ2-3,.,TGTGCCAGCAGTTGGTCGGGAGATACGCAGTATTTT,CASSWSGDTQYF
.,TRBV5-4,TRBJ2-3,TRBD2,TGTGCCAGCAGCTTGTTAAAGCGGGAGTCAACAGATACGCAGTATTTT,CASSLLKRESTDTQYF
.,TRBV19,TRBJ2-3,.,TGTGCCAGTAGTATAGCGGGAGAGGTGAATACGCAGTATTTT,CASSIAGEVNTQYF
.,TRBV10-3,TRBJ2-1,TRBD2,TGTGCCATCAGTGACTATGAGCGGGAGCGCGCCAATGAGCAGTTCTTC,CAISDYERERANEQFF
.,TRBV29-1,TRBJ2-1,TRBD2,TGCAGCGTTGAAGATGGGCTAGCGGGATACAATGAGCAGTTCTTC,CSVEDGLAGYNEQFF
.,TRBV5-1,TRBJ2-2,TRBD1,TGCGCCAGCAGCTCGGGACAGGGGTTTTTCGCCGGGGAGCTGTTTTTT,CASSSGQGFFAGELFF
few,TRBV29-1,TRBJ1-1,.,TGCAGCGTTGGGGGGGGTGGGAACACTGAAGCTTTCTTT,CSVGGGGNTEAFF
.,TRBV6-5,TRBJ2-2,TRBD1,TGTGCCAGCAGCCCGAGACAGGGCAACACCGGGGAGCTGTTTTTT,CASSPRQGNTGELFF
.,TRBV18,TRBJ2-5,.,TGTGCCAGCTCACCACCGCGCGGGCAGTACCGGGGATTGGAGACCCAGTACTTC,CASSPPRGQYRGLETQYF
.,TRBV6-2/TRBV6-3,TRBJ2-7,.,TGTGCCAGCAGTTGGCAGGGTAACTACGAGCAGTACTTC,CASSWQGNYEQYF
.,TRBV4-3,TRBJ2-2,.,TGCGCCAGCAGCCCACTTTATCCGAATAACCAGGGCGCCGGGGAGCTGTTTTTT,CASSPLYPNNQGAGELFF
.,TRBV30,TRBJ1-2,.,TGTGCCTGGAGTCCACTTGCCATAAGTGGCTACACCTTC,CAWSPLAISGYTF